This T cell receptor beta chain was identified in a study of OX40 agonist ivuxolimab in advanced cancers. Across the study: Across the patients, intravenous ivuxolimab was delivered every 2 weeks at 0.01 to 10 mg/kg. Subjects had a mean age of roughly 60 years, with a range of roughly 20 to 79; just over 80% were male. Study results and caveats: CD4+ T cells averaged fewer expanded clones than CD8+ T cells.

Points on this clone: Its target is not known.

In germline, CDR1 is SGHDT, CDR2 YYEEEE. V lost 0 bases and J lost 2, with 12 bases in between. The CDR3 loop spans 17 amino acids. Assay: immunoSEQ multiplex PCR; the TCRdb copy retains only in-frame clones and omits some. The table includes about 68,000 clones, approximately 90% detected once. This clonotype was obtained from an adult with an advanced solid tumor such as melanoma, head and neck, liver or kidney cancer. The specimen comprised CD4+ or CD8+ T cells sorted from blood, sampled in a trial of the OX40 agonist ivuxolimab. The chain joins TRBV5-6 to TRBJ2-6; weak D call: TRBD2 (6 bases). CDR3 region: CASSLGLWGAGANVLTF. CDR3 DNA sequence: TGTGCCAGCAGCTTGGGATTATGGGGGGCTGGGGCCAACGTCCTGACTTTC. The full variable domain, with the rest looked up from reference TRBV5-6 and TRBJ2-6, is DAGVTQSPTHLIKTRGQQVTLRCSPKSGHDTVSWYQQALGQGPQFIFQYYEEEERQRGNFPDRFSGHQFPNYSSELNVNALLLGDSALYLCASSLGLWGAGANVLTFGAGSRLTVL.